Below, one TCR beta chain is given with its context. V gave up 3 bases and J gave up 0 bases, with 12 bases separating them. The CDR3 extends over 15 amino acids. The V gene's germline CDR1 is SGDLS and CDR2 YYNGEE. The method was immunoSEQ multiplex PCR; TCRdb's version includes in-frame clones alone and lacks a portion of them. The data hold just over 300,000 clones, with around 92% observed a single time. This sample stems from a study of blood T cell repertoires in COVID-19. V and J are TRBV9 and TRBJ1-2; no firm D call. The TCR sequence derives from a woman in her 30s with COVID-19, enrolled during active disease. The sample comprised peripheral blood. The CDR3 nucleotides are TGTGCCAGCAGCGAAACGGGTCCCTCTAACTATGGCTACACCTTC. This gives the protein CASSETGPSNYGYTF.